This T cell receptor (beta chain) was profiled in a study of T cells after yellow fever vaccination. TCRdb used MiXCR to reprocess the 5' RACE reads, holding one entry per CDR3 protein. The sample includes about 580,000 distinct CDR3 sequences, 17% seen only once; the top ten take roughly 17%. Regarding this clonotype: Its antigen is currently unknown.

Study-wide results and limits: Highly abundant clonotypes carried over from the bulk population could end up in FACS-sorted repertoires as contaminants. The study re-detected most primary-vaccination clones after the booster (about 95% CD4, roughly 90% CD8).

Trimming at V came to 10 bases and at J to 3 bases, leaving 6 bases not matched to a gene. The CDR3 sequence is 12 residues long. Looked up from germline, CDR1 is MNHEY and CDR2 is SVGEGT. This clonotype originated in a young man who received the YFV17D yellow fever vaccine. This chain joins TRBV6-2 or TRBV6-3 and TRBJ2-7; 7 bases line up with TRBD1. The sequencing used PBMCs, collected around 5 days after the first yellow fever vaccination. The CDR3 spells CATGQHNYEQYV. The CDR3 nucleotides read TGTGCCACGGGACAGCACAACTACGAGCAGTACGTC.